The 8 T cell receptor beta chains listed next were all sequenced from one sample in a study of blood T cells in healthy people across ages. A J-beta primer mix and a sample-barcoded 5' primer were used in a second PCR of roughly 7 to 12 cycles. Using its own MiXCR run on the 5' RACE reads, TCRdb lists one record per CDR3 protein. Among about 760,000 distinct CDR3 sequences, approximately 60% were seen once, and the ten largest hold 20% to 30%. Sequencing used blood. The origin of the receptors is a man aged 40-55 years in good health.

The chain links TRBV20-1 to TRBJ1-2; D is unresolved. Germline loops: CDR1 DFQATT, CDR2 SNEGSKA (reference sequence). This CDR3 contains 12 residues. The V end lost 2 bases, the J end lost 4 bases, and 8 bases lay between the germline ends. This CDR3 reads CSARSVSYGYTF. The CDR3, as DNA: TGCAGTGCTAGAAGTGTCAGCTATGGCTACACCTTC.

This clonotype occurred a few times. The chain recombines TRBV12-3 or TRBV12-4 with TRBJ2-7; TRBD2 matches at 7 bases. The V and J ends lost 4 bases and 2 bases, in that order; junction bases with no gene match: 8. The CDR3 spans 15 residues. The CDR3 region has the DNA TGTGCCAGCAGTTGGGGTCTAGCGGCTACCTACGAGCAGTACTTC. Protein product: CASSWGLAATYEQYF.

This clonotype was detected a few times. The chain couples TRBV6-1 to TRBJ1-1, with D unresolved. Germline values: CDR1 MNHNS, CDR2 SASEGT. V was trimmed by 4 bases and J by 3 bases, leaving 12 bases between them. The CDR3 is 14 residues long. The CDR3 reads CASSGSVGDTEAFF. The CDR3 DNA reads TGTGCCAGCAGTGGAAGTGTTGGGGACACTGAAGCTTTCTTT.

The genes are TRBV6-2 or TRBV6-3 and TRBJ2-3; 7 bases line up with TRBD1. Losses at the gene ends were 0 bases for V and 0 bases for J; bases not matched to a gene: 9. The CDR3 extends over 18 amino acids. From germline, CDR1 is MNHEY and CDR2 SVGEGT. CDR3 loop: CASSYSAWDSSSTDTQYF. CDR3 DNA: TGTGCCAGCAGTTACTCGGCTTGGGACAGCTCTAGCACAGATACGCAGTATTTT.

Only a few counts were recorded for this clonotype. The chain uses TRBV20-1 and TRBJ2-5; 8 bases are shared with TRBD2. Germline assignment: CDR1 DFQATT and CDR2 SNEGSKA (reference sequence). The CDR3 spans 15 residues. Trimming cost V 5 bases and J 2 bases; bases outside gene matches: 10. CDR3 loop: CSAPTLAGVQETQYF. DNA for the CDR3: TGCAGTGCTCCCACCCTAGCGGGTGTACAAGAGACCCAGTACTTC.

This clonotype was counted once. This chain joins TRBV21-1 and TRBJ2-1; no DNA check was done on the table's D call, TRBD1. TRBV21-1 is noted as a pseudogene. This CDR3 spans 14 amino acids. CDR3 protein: CAGLVLSSYNEQFF. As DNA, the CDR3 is TGTGCCGGACTTGTCCTAAGCTCCTACAATGAGCAGTTCTTC.

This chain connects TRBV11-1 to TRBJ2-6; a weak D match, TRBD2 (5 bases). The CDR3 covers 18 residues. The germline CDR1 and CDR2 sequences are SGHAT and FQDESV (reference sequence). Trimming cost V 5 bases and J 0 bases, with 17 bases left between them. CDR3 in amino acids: CASSPGSLADSGANVLTF. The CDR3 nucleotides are TGTGCCAGCAGCCCCGGATCCCTAGCAGACTCTGGGGCCAACGTCCTGACTTTC.

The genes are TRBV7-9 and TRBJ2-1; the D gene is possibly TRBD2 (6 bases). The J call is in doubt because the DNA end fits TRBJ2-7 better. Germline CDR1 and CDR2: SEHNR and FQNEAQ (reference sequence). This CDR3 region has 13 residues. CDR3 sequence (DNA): TGTGCCAGCAGCCCCAGCGGAGGGCAAGAGCAGTACTTC. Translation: CASSPSGGQEQYF.